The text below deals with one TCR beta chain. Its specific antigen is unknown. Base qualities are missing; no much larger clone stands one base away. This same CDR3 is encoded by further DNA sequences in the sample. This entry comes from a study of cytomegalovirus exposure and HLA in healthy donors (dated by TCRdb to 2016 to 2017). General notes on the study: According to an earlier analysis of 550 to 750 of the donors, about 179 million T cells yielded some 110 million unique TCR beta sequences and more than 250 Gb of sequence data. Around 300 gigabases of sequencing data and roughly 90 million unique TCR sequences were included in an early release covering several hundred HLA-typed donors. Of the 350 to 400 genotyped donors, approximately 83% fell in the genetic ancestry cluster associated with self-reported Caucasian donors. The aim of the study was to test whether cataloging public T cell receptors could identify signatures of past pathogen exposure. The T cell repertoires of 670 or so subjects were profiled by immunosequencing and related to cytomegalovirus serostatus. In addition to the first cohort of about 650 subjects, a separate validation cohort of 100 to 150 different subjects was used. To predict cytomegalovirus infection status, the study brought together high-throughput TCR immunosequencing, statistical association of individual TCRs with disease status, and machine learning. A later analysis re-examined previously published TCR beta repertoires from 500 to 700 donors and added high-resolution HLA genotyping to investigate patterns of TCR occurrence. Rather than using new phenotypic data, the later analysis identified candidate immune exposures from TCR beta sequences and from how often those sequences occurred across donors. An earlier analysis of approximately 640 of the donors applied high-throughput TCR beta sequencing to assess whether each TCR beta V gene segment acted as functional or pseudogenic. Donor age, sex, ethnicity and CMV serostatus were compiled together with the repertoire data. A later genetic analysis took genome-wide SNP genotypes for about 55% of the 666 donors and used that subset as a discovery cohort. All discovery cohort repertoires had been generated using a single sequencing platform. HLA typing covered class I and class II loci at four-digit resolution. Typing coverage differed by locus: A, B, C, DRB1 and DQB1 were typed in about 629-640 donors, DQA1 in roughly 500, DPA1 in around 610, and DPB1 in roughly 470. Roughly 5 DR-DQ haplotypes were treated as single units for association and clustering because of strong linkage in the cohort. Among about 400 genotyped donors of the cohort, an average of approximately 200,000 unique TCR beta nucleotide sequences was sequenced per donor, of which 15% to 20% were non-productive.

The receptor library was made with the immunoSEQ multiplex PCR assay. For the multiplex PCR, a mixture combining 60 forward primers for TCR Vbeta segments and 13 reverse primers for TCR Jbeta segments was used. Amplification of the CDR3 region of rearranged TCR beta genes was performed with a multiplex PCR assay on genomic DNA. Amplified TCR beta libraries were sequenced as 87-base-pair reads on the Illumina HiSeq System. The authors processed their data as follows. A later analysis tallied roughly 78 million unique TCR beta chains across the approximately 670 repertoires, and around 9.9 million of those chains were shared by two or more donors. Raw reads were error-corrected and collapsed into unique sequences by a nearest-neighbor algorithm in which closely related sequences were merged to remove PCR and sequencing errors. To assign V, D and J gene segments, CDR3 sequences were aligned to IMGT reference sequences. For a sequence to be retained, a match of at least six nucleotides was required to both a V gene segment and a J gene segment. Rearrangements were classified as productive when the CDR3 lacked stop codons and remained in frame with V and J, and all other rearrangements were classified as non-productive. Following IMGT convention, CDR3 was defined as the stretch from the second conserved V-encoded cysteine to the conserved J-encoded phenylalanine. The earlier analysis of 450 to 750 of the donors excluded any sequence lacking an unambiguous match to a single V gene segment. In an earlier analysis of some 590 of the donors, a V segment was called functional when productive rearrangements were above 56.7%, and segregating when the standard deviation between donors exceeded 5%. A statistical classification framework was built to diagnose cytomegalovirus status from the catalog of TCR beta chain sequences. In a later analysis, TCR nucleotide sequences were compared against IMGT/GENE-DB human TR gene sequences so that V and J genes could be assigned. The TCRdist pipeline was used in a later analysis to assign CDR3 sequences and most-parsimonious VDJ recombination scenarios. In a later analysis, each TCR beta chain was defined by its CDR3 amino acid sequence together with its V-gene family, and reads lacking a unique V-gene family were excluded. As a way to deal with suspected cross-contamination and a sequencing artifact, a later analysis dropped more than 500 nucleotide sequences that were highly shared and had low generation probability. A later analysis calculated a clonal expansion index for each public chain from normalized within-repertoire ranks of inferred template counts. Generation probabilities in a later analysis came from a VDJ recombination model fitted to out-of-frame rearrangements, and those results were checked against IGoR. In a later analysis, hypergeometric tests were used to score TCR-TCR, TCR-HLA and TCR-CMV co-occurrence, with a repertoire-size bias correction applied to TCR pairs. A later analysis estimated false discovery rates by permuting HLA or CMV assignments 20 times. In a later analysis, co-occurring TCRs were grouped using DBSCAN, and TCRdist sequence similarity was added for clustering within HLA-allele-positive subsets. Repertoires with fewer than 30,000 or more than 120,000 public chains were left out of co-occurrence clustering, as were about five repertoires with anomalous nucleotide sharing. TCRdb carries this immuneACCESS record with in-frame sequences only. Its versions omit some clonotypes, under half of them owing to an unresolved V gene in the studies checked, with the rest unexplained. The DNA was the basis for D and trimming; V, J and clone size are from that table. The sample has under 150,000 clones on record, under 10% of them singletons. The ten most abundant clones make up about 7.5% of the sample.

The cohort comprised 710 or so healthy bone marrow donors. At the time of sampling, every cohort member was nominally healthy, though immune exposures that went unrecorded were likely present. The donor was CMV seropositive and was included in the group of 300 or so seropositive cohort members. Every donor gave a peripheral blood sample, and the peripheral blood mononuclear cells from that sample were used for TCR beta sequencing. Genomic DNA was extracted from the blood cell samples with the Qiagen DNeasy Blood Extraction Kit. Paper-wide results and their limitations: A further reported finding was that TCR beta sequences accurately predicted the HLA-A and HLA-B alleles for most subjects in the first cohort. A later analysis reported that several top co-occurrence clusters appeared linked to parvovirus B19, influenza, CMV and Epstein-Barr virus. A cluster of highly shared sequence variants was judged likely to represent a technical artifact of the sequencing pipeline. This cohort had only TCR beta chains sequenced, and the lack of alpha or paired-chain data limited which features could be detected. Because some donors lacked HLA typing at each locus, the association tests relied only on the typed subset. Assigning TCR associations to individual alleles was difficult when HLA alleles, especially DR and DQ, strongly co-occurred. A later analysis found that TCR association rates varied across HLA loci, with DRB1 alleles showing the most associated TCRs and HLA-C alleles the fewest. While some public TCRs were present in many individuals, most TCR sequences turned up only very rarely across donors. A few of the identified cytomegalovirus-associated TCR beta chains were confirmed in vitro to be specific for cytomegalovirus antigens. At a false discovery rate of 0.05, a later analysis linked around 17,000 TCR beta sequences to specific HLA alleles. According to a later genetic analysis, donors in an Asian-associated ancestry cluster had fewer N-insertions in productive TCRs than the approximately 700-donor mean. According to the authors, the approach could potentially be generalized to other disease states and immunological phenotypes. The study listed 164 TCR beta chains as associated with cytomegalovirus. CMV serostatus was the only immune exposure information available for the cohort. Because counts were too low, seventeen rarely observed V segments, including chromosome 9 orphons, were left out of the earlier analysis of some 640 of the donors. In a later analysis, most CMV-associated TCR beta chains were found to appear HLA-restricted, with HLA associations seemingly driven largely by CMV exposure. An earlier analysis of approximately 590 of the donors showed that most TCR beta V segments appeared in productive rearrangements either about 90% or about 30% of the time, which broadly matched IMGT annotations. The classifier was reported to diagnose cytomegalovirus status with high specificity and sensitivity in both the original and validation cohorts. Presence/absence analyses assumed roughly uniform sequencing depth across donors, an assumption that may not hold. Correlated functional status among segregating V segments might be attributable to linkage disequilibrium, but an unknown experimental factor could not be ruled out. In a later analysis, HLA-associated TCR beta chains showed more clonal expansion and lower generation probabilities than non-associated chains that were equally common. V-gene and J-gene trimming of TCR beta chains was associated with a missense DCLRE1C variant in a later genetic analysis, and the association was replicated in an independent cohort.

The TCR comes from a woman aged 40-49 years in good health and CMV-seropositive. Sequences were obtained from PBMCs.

The DNA sequence is as follows: TGTGCCAGCAGCGTAGGCGGGGGGAGGGATACGCAGTATTTT. Protein translation: CASSVGGGRDTQYF. The rearranged segments are TRBV9 and TRBJ2-3; 8 central bases correspond to TRBD2. Clipping removes 0 bases from V and 6 bases from J, with 3 as the unmatched junction base count. The germline V gene supplies CDR1 SGDLS and CDR2 YYNGEE. From cysteine to phenylalanine, the CDR3 is 14 amino acids long. Of all the DNA, just the CDR3 is kept, 42 bases in frame from base 1.